The next 25 T cell receptor beta chains were all read from a single sample in a study of CXCR3-negative and CXCR3-positive naive CD8 T cells. Carrying UMI labels, the TRB cDNA libraries were prepared through 5' RACE. Reanalyzing the 5' RACE reads, TCRdb keeps one entry per CDR3 protein, without DNA. With under 75,000 distinct CDR3 sequences in the sample, the ten largest clones hold about 4.5%. What was sequenced was naive CXCR3- CD8+ T cells from blood. Sample subset: CD45RO-CCR7+CD27+CD95- naive CD8+ T cells lacking CXCR3 (TNR3-). These receptors were obtained from a human donor in good health. Some clones in this sample may be carry-over from other donors' samples.

The J gene is TRBJ2-7, the V gene TRBV19; TCRdb names TRBD1, which stays unverified in the absence of DNA. Germline values: CDR1 LNHDA, CDR2 SQIVND (reference sequence). The CDR3 sequence is 14 residues long. CDR3 protein: CASRSDRVSYEQYF.

The chain's CDR3 is CASSLKGYSFYEQYF. This chain joins TRBV28 and TRBJ2-7; TCRdb's assignment of TRBD1 cannot be checked, as there is no DNA. This CDR3 is built from 15 residues. CDR1 MDHEN and CDR2 SYDVKM come from the germline V gene.

The chain couples TRBV28 to TRBJ1-5. CDR1 is MDHEN and CDR2 is SYDVKM in the germline V gene. CDR3 size: 14 residues. The CDR3 protein is CASSLEGSNQPQHF.

The gene calls are TRBV9 and TRBJ2-1; TCRdb gives TRBD1 as the D gene, but with no DNA this cannot be confirmed. Germline CDR1 SGDLS, CDR2 YYNGEE. The CDR3 has 16 residues. CDR3 loop: CASSVVPEPIYNEQFF. Full variable domain (outside the CDR3, taken from reference TRBV9 and TRBJ2-1): DSGVTQTPKHLITATGQRVTLRCSPRSGDLSVYWYQQSLDQGLQFLIQYYNGEERAKGNILERFSAQQFPDLHSELNLSSLELGDSALYFCASSVVPEPIYNEQFFGPGTRLTVL.

The CDR3 spells CASSLNPGYQETQYF. The chain joins TRBV5-1 to TRBJ2-5. The CDR3 totals 15 residues. The germline CDR1 and CDR2 sequences are SGHRS and YFSETQ.

The chain joins TRBV28 to TRBJ2-3; TCRdb outputs TRBD1, but without DNA this stays unchecked. This CDR3 contains 16 residues. Per the germline V gene, CDR1 is MDHEN and CDR2 is SYDVKM. CDR3 in amino acids: CASSLSSRQGIDTQYF.

The chain recombines TRBV4-3 with TRBJ2-1. The germline gives CDR1 LGHNA, CDR2 YSLEER. The CDR3 runs to 13 residues. The CDR3: CASSQDNQVGQFF.

The rearrangement uses TRBV12-5 and TRBJ1-5. The CDR3 is 14 residues long. The V gene's germline CDR1 is LGHNT and CDR2 FRNRAP. The CDR3: CASGFGDSNQPQHF.

The chain uses TRBV7-9 and TRBJ1-2; as DNA is missing, the TRBD1 call by TCRdb cannot be tested. From germline, CDR1 is SEHNR and CDR2 FQNEAQ (reference sequence). This CDR3 region has 16 residues. CDR3 region: CASSLVPGEENYGYTF.

The rearrangement links TRBV4-1 to TRBJ2-1. The CDR3 consists of 17 residues. CDR1 and CDR2 (germline): MGHRA, YSYEKL. The CDR3 protein is CASSQEPAKSSYNEQFF.

V usage is TRBV6-2 or TRBV6-3 and J usage is TRBJ2-5; TCRdb's D gene call, TRBD1, goes unchecked for lack of DNA. The CDR3 sequence is 14 residues long. Germline V gives CDR1 MNHEY, CDR2 SVGEGT. The CDR3: CASSQTSPGETQYF.

J is TRBJ2-3 and V is TRBV14. The CDR3 extends over 12 amino acids. Germline V lookup: CDR1 SGHDN, CDR2 FVKESK. CDR3 sequence: CASSQNRDTQYF.

This chain joins TRBV6-2 or TRBV6-3 and TRBJ1-1; the D gene TCRdb calls, TRBD1, cannot be checked with no DNA. CDR1 and CDR2 from the germline V gene are MNHEY and SVGEGT. This CDR3 region has 14 residues. The CDR3 spells CASRRDRANTEAFF.

V usage is TRBV7-6 and J usage is TRBJ2-3. The CDR3 length is 14 residues. The germline gives CDR1 SGHVS, CDR2 FNYEAQ. The CDR3 sequence is CASSSPDSADTQYF.

The gene calls are TRBV19 and TRBJ2-4. From germline, CDR1 is LNHDA and CDR2 SQIVND (reference sequence). CDR3 size: 13 residues. The CDR3 loop is CASRSDPKNIQYF.

The V and J genes are TRBV5-6 and TRBJ2-3; the D gene TCRdb calls, TRBD1, cannot be checked with no DNA. CDR1 is SGHDT, CDR2 YYEEEE, per germline. This CDR3 spans 13 amino acids. The CDR3 loop reads CASGGAGTDTQYF.

The chain joins TRBV29-1 to TRBJ1-2; absent DNA, TCRdb's TRBD1 call cannot be checked. CDR3 length equals 11 residues. The V gene's germline CDR1 is SQVTM and CDR2 ANQGSEA. CDR3 sequence: CSAYRDYGYTF.

The V gene is TRBV2, the J gene TRBJ2-3. CDR3 size: 16 residues. Germline loops: CDR1 SNHLY, CDR2 FYNNEI. CDR3 sequence: CASSAPSLDGRDTQYF.

V usage is TRBV5-5 and J usage is TRBJ2-1. CDR3 size: 15 residues. Germline V gives CDR1 SGHKS, CDR2 YYEKEE (reference sequence). The CDR3 spells CASSLNRGLFNEQFF. The whole variable domain, filled in from reference TRBV5-5 and TRBJ2-1, reads DAGVTQSPTHLIKTRGQQVTLRCSPISGHKSVSWYQQVLGQGPQFIFQYYEKEERGRGNFPDRFSARQFPNYSSELNVNALLLGDSALYLCASSLNRGLFNEQFFGPGTRLTVL.

The chain recombines TRBV5-1 with TRBJ2-7; TCRdb selects TRBD2, and the lack of DNA leaves this call unchecked. Looked up from germline, CDR1 is SGHRS and CDR2 is YFSETQ. The length of the CDR3 is 16 residues. This CDR3 reads CASSLARGLDAYEQYF.

The CDR3 sequence: CSVEEQLKAFF. The genes are TRBV29-1 and TRBJ1-1. This CDR3 contains 11 residues. Germline loops: CDR1 SQVTM, CDR2 ANQGSEA.

This chain uses TRBV7-9 with TRBJ2-1. Germline CDR1 reads SEHNR; CDR2 reads FQNEAQ (reference sequence). This CDR3 has 16 amino acids. The CDR3 region is CASSLATGRGINEQFF.

The CDR3 reads CASSLTGKTQPQHF. This chain connects TRBV7-8 to TRBJ1-5; no DNA is available, so the TRBD1 call from TCRdb remains unchecked. CDR1 is SGHVS, CDR2 FQNEAQ, per germline. The CDR3 extends over 14 amino acids.

The V and J genes are TRBV27 and TRBJ2-3; TCRdb's assignment of TRBD2 cannot be checked, as there is no DNA. In germline, CDR1 is MNHEY, CDR2 SMNVEV (reference sequence). The CDR3 loop spans 16 amino acids. This CDR3 reads CASSWLAGAGTDTQYF.

The CDR3 loop is CSVVVAGGRNEQFF. This chain connects TRBV29-1 to TRBJ2-1; TCRdb's D gene call, TRBD2, goes unchecked for lack of DNA. The germline V gene encodes CDR1 SQVTM and CDR2 ANQGSEA. The CDR3 has 14 amino acids.